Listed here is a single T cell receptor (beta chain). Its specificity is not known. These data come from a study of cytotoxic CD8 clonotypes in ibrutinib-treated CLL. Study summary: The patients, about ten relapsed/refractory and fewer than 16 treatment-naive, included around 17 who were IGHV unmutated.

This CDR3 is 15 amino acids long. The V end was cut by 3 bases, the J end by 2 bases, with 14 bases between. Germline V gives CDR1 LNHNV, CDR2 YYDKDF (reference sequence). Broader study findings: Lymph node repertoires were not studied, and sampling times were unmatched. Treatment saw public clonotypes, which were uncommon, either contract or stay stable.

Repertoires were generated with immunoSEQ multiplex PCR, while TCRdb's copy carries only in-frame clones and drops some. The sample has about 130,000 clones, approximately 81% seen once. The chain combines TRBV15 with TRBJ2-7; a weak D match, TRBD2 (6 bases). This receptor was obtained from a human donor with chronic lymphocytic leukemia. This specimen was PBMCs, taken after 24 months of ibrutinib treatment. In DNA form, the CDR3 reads TGTGCCACCAGCAGCGCGGGATCCTTAGCCTACGAGCAGTACTTC. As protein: CATSSAGSLAYEQYF.